The clone carrying this T cell receptor beta chain turned up a few times. The data originate from a study of blood T cell repertoires in COVID-19. Study-level background: The origin of the acute and convalescent COVID-19 samples was the United States, Italy and Spain.

CDR1 and CDR2 from the germline V gene are LNHDA and SQIVND (reference sequence). The CDR3 totals 16 residues. V dropped 3 bases and J dropped 0; count of bases not matched to a gene: 6. Data came from immunoSEQ multiplex PCR; TCRdb stores just in-frame clones and leaves some out. The repertoire consists of under 300,000 clones, with 85% to 90% occurring once and the leading ten covering around 16%. Sequenced sample: PBMCs or T cells enriched from blood (not recorded which). V usage is TRBV19 and J usage is TRBJ2-3; 7 nucleotides align to TRBD1. This clonotype was obtained from a young man who had recovered from COVID-19. The CDR3 is CASSMSGQVSTDTQYF. The CDR3, as DNA: TGTGCCAGTAGTATGTCAGGACAGGTTAGCACAGATACGCAGTATTTT. The whole variable domain, remainder taken from reference TRBV19 and TRBJ2-3, is DGGITQSPKYLFRKEGQNVTLSCEQNLNHDAMYWYRQDPGQGLRLIYYSQIVNDFQKGDIAEGYSVSREKKESFPLTVTSAQKNPTAFYLCASSMSGQVSTDTQYFGPGTRLTVL.